The T cell receptor beta chain under discussion was sequenced for a study of cytomegalovirus exposure and HLA in healthy donors. Study in general: The Caucasian-associated ancestry cluster held around four fifths of over 350 genotyped donors.

Worth noting for this clone: Its antigen remains unidentified.

The germline V gene encodes CDR1 ENHRY and CDR2 SYGVKD. This CDR3 region has 11 residues. V was shortened by 10 bases and J by 6 bases, with 11 bases between the two germline ends. PCR amplification relied on 60 Vbeta primers (plus 13 Jbeta primers). This table comes from immunoSEQ multiplex PCR, and its TCRdb copy is limited to in-frame clones, with some not included. The data show about 120,000 clones, around 76% seen once. Study-wide points: In an earlier analysis, most TCR beta V segments were productive about 87% or about 30% of the time. In a later analysis, TCR beta V- and J-gene trimming showed a link to a missense DCLRE1C variant.

The TCR sequence derives from a man aged 55 to 70 in good health and CMV-seropositive. Sequenced sample: PBMCs. V usage is TRBV10-3 and J usage is TRBJ2-3; a possible D gene is TRBD2 (6 bases). DNA of the CDR3: TGTGCCAGCCGAGGAGGGGATACGCAGTATTTT. This sequence encodes CASRGGDTQYF.